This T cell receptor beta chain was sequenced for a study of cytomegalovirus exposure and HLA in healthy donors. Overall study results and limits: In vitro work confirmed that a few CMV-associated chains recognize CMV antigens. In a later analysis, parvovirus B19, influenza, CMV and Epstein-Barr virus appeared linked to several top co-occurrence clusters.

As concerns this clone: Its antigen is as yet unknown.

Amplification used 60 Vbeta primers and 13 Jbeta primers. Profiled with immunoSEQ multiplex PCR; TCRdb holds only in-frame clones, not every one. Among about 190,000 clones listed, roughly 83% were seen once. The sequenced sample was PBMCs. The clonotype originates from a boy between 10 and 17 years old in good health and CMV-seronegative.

The CDR3 spells CASAWASLTGELFF. In nucleotides, the CDR3 is TGTGCCAGCGCGTGGGCCTCCTTAACCGGGGAGCTGTTTTTT. The J gene is TRBJ2-2, the V gene TRBV7-9; D unclear. The CDR3 is 14 residues long. Germline CDR1 is SEHNR and CDR2 is FQNEAQ (reference sequence). The V gene lost 8 bases and the J gene lost 5 bases, with 15 bases spanning the gap. The full variable domain, rest sourced from reference TRBV7-9 and TRBJ2-2, is DTGVSQNPRHKITKRGQNVTFRCDPISEHNRLYWYRQTLGQGPEFLTYFQNEAQLEKSRLLSDRFSAERPKGSFSTLEIQRTEQGDSAMYLCASAWASLTGELFFGEGSRLTVL.